This T cell receptor (beta chain) was captured by sequencing in a study of regulatory T cells in long-lasting Graves disease. Per germline, CDR1 SGDLS and CDR2 YYNGEE. The CDR3 runs to 15 residues. V was clipped by 3 bases and J by 3 bases; unmatched bases: 4. With iRepertoire HTBI primers and Arm-PCR of CDR3 regions, TCR beta libraries were built. TCRdb called the multiplex PCR reads again in MiXCR, with one record for every CDR3 protein. The sample has around 400,000 distinct CDR3 sequences; 15% to 17% are singletons. Study conclusions and caveats: Patients with persistent disease showed a bias toward TRBV28, TRBJ1-2 and TRBJ2-5.

Many counts were recorded for this clonotype. The antigen is unknown. The time point was: newly diagnosed GD, antithyroid drugs for less than 3 months. Scientists built the TCR library using RNA that was extracted from PBMCs. The TCR comes from a female donor with Graves disease. The specimen was peripheral blood mononuclear cells (PBMCs), collected at new diagnosis, from a patient treated with antithyroid drugs. The chain recombines TRBV9 with TRBJ2-7, with 12 bases lining up with TRBD2. For the CDR3, the DNA is TGTGCCAGCAGCGCAGGACTAGCGGGGAACTACGAGCAGTACTTC. This codes for CASSAGLAGNYEQYF.